This T cell receptor (beta chain) was captured by sequencing in a study of blood T cells in healthy people across ages. Findings and limits, study-wide: Considered underestimates were the diversity estimates obtained from one million T cells.

Regarding this clonotype: As yet, its antigen is unknown.

Deletions cut 3 bases from V and 3 bases from J, with 10 bases between. The CDR3 is 14 residues long. Germline V gene sequence: CDR1 LGHDT, CDR2 YNNKEL (reference sequence). Next came a second PCR, run for roughly 6 to 11 cycles, which used a sample-barcoded 5' primer along with a J-beta primer mix. TCRdb ran MiXCR on the 5' RACE reads and lists one entry per CDR3 protein. The sample holds about 730,000 distinct CDR3 sequences, roughly 47% seen once. This TCR came from a woman aged 60 to 75 in good health. Sequencing was performed on blood. The chain links TRBV3-1 to TRBJ2-3; D not resolved. The CDR3 DNA sequence: TGTGCCAGCAGCCAGCGTTCCGGGACAGATACGCAGTATTTT. This translates into CASSQRSGTDTQYF.